The 11 T cell receptor beta chains below all came from one sample that was sequenced in a study of cytomegalovirus exposure and HLA in healthy donors. Amplification used 60 Vbeta primers and 13 Jbeta primers. TCRdb's table, derived via immunoSEQ multiplex PCR, lists solely in-frame clones and lacks some. The sample consists of 150,000 to 200,000 clones, about 80% of them appearing once. Sequenced: PBMCs. These receptors were obtained from a middle-aged woman in good health and CMV-seronegative.

The rearrangement uses TRBV29-1 and TRBJ2-1; 9 bases are shared with TRBD2. After removal of 3 bases from V and 7 bases from J, the junction contained 7 bases not matched to a gene. The CDR3 totals 14 residues. Per the germline V gene, CDR1 is SQVTM and CDR2 is ANQGSEA. CDR3 DNA sequence: TGCAGCGTTGACCTTAGCGGGAGTATGAATGAGCAGTTCTTC. Translation: CSVDLSGSMNEQFF.

The rearrangement uses TRBV29-1 and TRBJ2-6, with 10 bases that match TRBD1. The germline CDR1 and CDR2 sequences are SQVTM and ANQGSEA. Trimming took 7 bases from V and 3 from J; bases not matched to a gene: 6. This CDR3 is built from 15 residues. DNA of the CDR3: TGCAGCGCGACAGGGGGCTTCGGTGGGGCCAACGTCCTGACTTTC. Protein product: CSATGGFGGANVLTF. Supplemented by reference TRBV29-1 and TRBJ2-6, the full variable domain reads SAVISQKPSRDICQRGTSLTIQCQVDSQVTMMFWYRQQPGQSLTLIATANQGSEATYESGFVIDKFPISRPNLTFSTLTVSNMSPEDSSIYLCSATGGFGGANVLTFGAGSRLTVL.

The CDR3 DNA is TGTGCCAGCAAGGGGGGGCTCACCAAAAACATTCAGTACTTC. It codes for CASKGGLTKNIQYF. This sequence joins TRBV6-5 and TRBJ2-4, with D maybe TRBD2 (7 bases). The V end lost 7 bases, the J end lost 2 bases, and 12 bases lay between the germline ends. CDR1 is MNHEY and CDR2 is SVGAGI in the germline V gene. The CDR3 contains 14 residues.

The chain links TRBV28 to TRBJ1-5; 7 bases are a match to TRBD1. V trimming: 7 bases; J trimming: 2 bases; junction bases outside the gene matches: 8. The CDR3 spans 15 residues. Germline-derived CDR1 and CDR2 are MDHEN and SYDVKM. In nucleotides, the CDR3 is TGTGCCAGCACCAGACAGGGTCAAGGCAATCAGCCCCAGCATTTT. Its protein product is CASTRQGQGNQPQHF.

This chain joins TRBV7-9 and TRBJ1-4; D perhaps matches TRBD1 (5 bases). V was clipped by 2 bases and J by 8 bases, with 9 bases between them. Germline CDR1 SEHNR, CDR2 FQNEAQ (reference sequence). This CDR3 has 13 amino acids. Here the CDR3 DNA reads TGTGCCAGCAGCTTAAATGCAGGGGAAAAACTGTTTTTT. Protein: CASSLNAGEKLFF.

This sequence joins TRBV5-1 and TRBJ2-2; a possible D gene is TRBD1 (6 bases). V lost 0 bases, J lost 3 bases, and 15 bases lay in between. The CDR3 contains 17 residues. CDR1 is SGHRS and CDR2 is YFSETQ in the germline V gene. CDR3 region: CASSLAPQGMDTGELFF. Here the CDR3 DNA reads TGCGCCAGCAGCTTGGCCCCGCAGGGGATGGACACCGGGGAGCTGTTTTTT.

The chain recombines TRBV18 with TRBJ2-3, with 7 nucleotides matching TRBD1. V shed 2 bases, J shed 6 bases, and the junction held 5 bases outside the gene matches. Germline V gives CDR1 KGHSH, CDR2 LQKENI. The length of the CDR3 is 14 residues. CDR3 nucleotides: TGTGCCAGCTCACCAAACAGGGGATGGGATACGCAGTATTTT. This sequence encodes CASSPNRGWDTQYF. Using reference TRBV18 and TRBJ2-3 for the parts outside the CDR3, the full variable domain is NAGVMQNPRHLVRRRGQEARLRCSPMKGHSHVYWYRQLPEEGLKFMVYLQKENIIDESGMPKERFSAEFPKEGPSILRIQQVVRGDSAAYFCASSPNRGWDTQYFGPGTRLTVL.

The gene calls are TRBV27 and TRBJ1-2, with TRBD1 identical over 8 bases. The CDR3 consists of 15 residues. With V trimmed by 6 bases and J by 0 bases, 6 bases remained unmatched. Germline CDR1 is MNHEY and CDR2 is SMNVEV (reference sequence). CDR3: CASRTWDRPNYGYTF. The CDR3 region has the DNA TGTGCCAGCAGGACTTGGGACAGGCCTAACTATGGCTACACCTTC.

The table lists this clone with a count of one. V and J are TRBV25-1 and TRBJ1-1, with D unresolved. The V gene lost 1 base and the J gene lost 1 base, with 10 bases spanning the gap. The length of the CDR3 is 15 residues. Germline V gene sequence: CDR1 MGHDK, CDR2 SYGVNS. Written as DNA, the CDR3 is TGTGCCAGCAGTGAATCGCGGGGAAGGAACACTGAAGCTTTCTTT. This codes for CASSESRGRNTEAFF.

The chain links TRBV11-1 to TRBJ1-2; 8 bases match TRBD1. The ends lost 3 bases at V and 7 bases at J; junction bases unmatched: 13. Germline V gene data show CDR1 as SGHAT and CDR2 as FQDESV (reference sequence). The CDR3 is 16 residues long. CDR3 protein: CASSLELDRENGGYTF. CDR3 DNA: TGTGCCAGCAGCTTGGAATTGGACAGGGAGAATGGTGGCTACACCTTC.

The J gene is TRBJ1-2, the V gene TRBV10-3, with 8 bases aligning to TRBD1. V gave up 11 bases and J gave up 6 bases; unmatched junction bases: 14. CDR1 ENHRY and CDR2 SYGVKD come from the germline V gene. This CDR3 region has 14 residues. The CDR3 DNA sequence: TGTGCCCACTCAGAAAACAGGGGGGCGGATGGCTACACCTTC. This translates into CAHSENRGADGYTF.